Shown below are 17 T cell receptor beta chains from a single sample sequenced in a study of tumor-infiltrating lymphocytes in primary liver carcinoma. Total RNA (roughly 0.45 ug) served as template for TCR beta cDNA synthesis primed by a constant-region primer. ARM-PCR, slightly modified, supplied the TCR beta libraries through three nested multiplex PCR rounds. The two initial PCR rounds, approximately 10 cycles each, used TRBV1-TRBV30 forward and C-beta reverse primers. TCRdb redid the calling of the multiplex PCR reads with MiXCR, one entry per CDR3 protein. The table lists tens of thousands of distinct CDR3 sequences, 60% to 80% of them singletons. Taking about 19-31 mg of unsorted bulk tissue, the authors co-extracted RNA and DNA. Sequencing was carried out using liver tumor tissue from sampling region 1. Subset in this sample: tumor region T1, superior pole. These TCRs come from a woman aged 25-40 years with primary liver carcinoma and hepatitis B virus infection.

Concerning this clonotype: This CDR3 is missing its conserved last phenylalanine or tryptophan, likely due to a read error. This chain uses TRBV10-3 with TRBJ2-7, with 9 positions matching TRBD1. The CDR3 contains 16 residues. Per the germline V gene, CDR1 is ENHRY and CDR2 is SYGVKD. The CDR3 nucleotides read TGTGCCATCAGTGAGTGGACAGGGGACATGACCTACAAGCAGTACTTA. This sequence encodes CAISEWTGDMTYKQYL.

This clonotype was recorded a few times. The CDR3 end shows no conserved phenylalanine or tryptophan, and so a read error is likely. This chain uses TRBV18 with TRBJ2-7, with 8 nucleotides matching TRBD1. The CDR3 has 14 amino acids. Germline loops: CDR1 KGHSH, CDR2 LQKENI. V shed 3 bases, J shed 3 bases, and the junction held 4 bases outside the gene matches. The CDR3 reads CASSPGTGHYEQYL. The CDR3 DNA reads as TGTGCCAGCTCACCCGGGACAGGCCACTACGAGCAGTACTTA.

About this clonotype itself: Relative to the germline gene, one junction end is altered; a read error may explain this. The V and J genes are TRBV11-2 and TRBJ2-3; 12 bases align to TRBD2. Per germline, CDR1 SGHAT and CDR2 FQNNGV. The CDR3 is 16 amino acids. In nucleotides, the CDR3 is TGTACCAGCAACGCGGGACTAGCGGGTATTGTTGATATGCAGTATTTT. It specifies CTSNAGLAGIVDMQYF.

With respect to this clonotype: No conserved phenylalanine or tryptophan is present at the end of the CDR3, so a read error is the likely explanation. V and J are TRBV11-2 and TRBJ2-7; a weak D match, TRBD2 (6 bases). Deletions cut 6 bases from V and 3 bases from J, with 12 bases between. Germline-derived CDR1 and CDR2 are SGHAT and FQNNGV. This CDR3 region has 13 residues. CDR3 bases: TGTGCCAGCAGGATTGCGGGGAACTACGAGCAGTACTCA. Translating it yields CASRIAGNYEQYS.

The rearrangement links TRBV6-1 to TRBJ2-7, with 9 bases that match TRBD2. Trimming cost V 5 bases and J 10 bases; bases outside gene matches: 12. The CDR3 contains 14 residues. Germline V CDR1 and CDR2: MNHNS, SASEGT. Here the CDR3 DNA reads TGTGCCAGCAGTAACCTAGCGGGAATGTACAACCAGTACTTC. Protein product: CASSNLAGMYNQYF.

The chain employs TRBV5-1 and TRBJ2-1, with D uncertain. CDR1 and CDR2 from the germline V gene are SGHRS and YFSETQ. The CDR3 has 14 residues. V dropped 5 bases and J dropped 4 bases, with 13 bases sitting between them. The chain's CDR3 is CASRSSVGYNEQFF. In DNA, the CDR3 is TGCGCCAGCAGGTCAAGCGTGGGGTACAATGAGCAGTTCTTC.

In regard to this clonotype: A much larger clone sits a single nucleotide away, making a read error possible. This chain connects TRBV10-3 to TRBJ1-1; a possible D gene is TRBD1 (6 bases). CDR1 and CDR2 from the germline V gene are ENHRY and SYGVKD. This CDR3 region has 15 residues. Written as DNA, the CDR3 is TGTGTCATCGGTATCGGGACAACCATGAACACTGAAGCTTTCTTT. It translates to CVIGIGTTMNTEAFF.

Remarks on this clonotype: At one of its ends the junction is not consistent with the germline gene, which may arise from a read error. The rearrangement joins TRBV11-1 to TRBJ2-1, with D tentatively TRBD1 or TRBD2 (5 bases each). The CDR3 runs to 12 residues. Looked up from germline, CDR1 is SGHAT and CDR2 is FQDESV (reference sequence). This chain's CDR3 is CASSGTGRMQFF. The DNA for the CDR3 is TGTGCCAGCAGTGGGACGGGACGGATGCAGTTCTTT. The whole variable domain, remainder taken from reference TRBV11-1 and TRBJ2-1, is EAEVAQSPRYKITEKSQAVAFWCDPISGHATLYWYRQILGQGPELLVQFQDESVVDDSQLPKDRFSAERLKGVDSTLKIQPAELGDSAMYLCASSGTGRMQFFGPGTRLTVL.

Remarks on this clonotype: The junction and the germline gene differ at one end; a read error may be behind it. The CDR3 loop is CSSGAELEIYGYTF. The CDR3 DNA sequence: TGCTCCAGTGGCGCTGAGTTGGAGATCTATGGCTACACCTTC. The chain links TRBV4-3 to TRBJ1-2; D unclear. The CDR3 has 14 residues. CDR1 is LGHNA, CDR2 YSLEER, per germline.

The chain recombines TRBV28 with TRBJ2-7; a weak D match, TRBD2 (5 bases). With 7 bases removed from V and 6 bases from J, the gap between germline ends came to 19 bases. CDR1 is MDHEN, CDR2 SYDVKM, per germline. The CDR3 extends over 14 amino acids. The CDR3 DNA follows: TGTGCCAGCAATTTGGAGGTGGAGTGGTCCGAGCAGTACTTC. It yields the protein CASNLEVEWSEQYF.

This chain links TRBV12-3 or TRBV12-4 with TRBJ2-3; D is unclear. There are 15 residues in the CDR3. The V and J ends lost 5 bases and 2 bases respectively, with 14 bases between them. The CDR3 loop is CASSISPPNTDTQYF. The CDR3 coding sequence is TGTGCCAGCAGTATTTCCCCTCCTAACACAGATACGCAGTATTTT.

The chain employs TRBV4-2 and TRBJ2-4, with unresolved D. V lost 0 bases and J 2 bases, leaving 11 bases between the germline ends. CDR1 and CDR2 from the germline V gene are LGHNA and YNFKEQ. This CDR3 has 16 residues. Here the CDR3 DNA reads TGTGCCAGCAGCCAAGAGAAGGTTCTCCCCAAAAACATTCAGTACTTC. Translated: CASSQEKVLPKNIQYF.

The CDR3 nucleotides are TGTGCCAGCAGTCAGGTGGCGGGGACTGACCACGAGCAGTACTTC. Translating gives CASSQVAGTDHEQYF. The chain carries TRBV14 and TRBJ2-7; tentative D call: TRBD2 (6 bases). The CDR3 sequence is 15 residues long. Looked up from germline, CDR1 is SGHDN and CDR2 is FVKESK. V lost 6 bases and J lost 5, with 20 bases in between.

This clonotype was recorded once. One junction end does not reproduce the germline sequence, and a read error may be involved. For the CDR3, the DNA is TGTGCCAGCAGCTTAGAAGGGGCCGATAGGAAGACTCAGTACTTC. Protein sequence: CASSLEGADRKTQYF. The chain recombines TRBV7-8 with TRBJ2-5; TRBD1 might be the D (5 bases). The CDR3 is 15 amino acids. The germline V gene has CDR1 SGHVS and CDR2 FQNEAQ.

The V call is TRBV29-1, the J call TRBJ1-1; unclear D gene. The germline V gene has CDR1 SQVTM and CDR2 ANQGSEA. V was pared by 5 bases and J by 1 base, with 5 bases between. The CDR3 is made up of 11 amino acids. For the CDR3, the DNA is TGCAGCGTTTTTCAGAACACTGAAGCTTTCTTT. It codes for CSVFQNTEAFF.

Note on this clonotype: This is likely a read error, given that the CDR3 carries no conserved phenylalanine or tryptophan at its end. The DNA is omitted, as the CDR3 cannot be located on it reliably, and the CDR3 follows TCRdb's listing. The V gene is TRBV10-3, the J gene TRBJ2-5. The CDR3 region is 15 residues in length, termini included. Germline CDR1 and CDR2: ENHRY and SYGVKD. CDR3 region: CAISESATRQETQHL.

To note about this clonotype: Given a much more abundant clone one base away, this may be a read error. This chain connects TRBV7-3 to TRBJ2-1; 9 bases agree with TRBD2. The germline V gene encodes CDR1 SGHTA and CDR2 FQGTGA. This CDR3 comprises 15 residues. V lost 3 bases and J lost 11; bases outside the gene matches: 11. As DNA, the CDR3 is TGTGCCAGCAGCTTGAGTCAAGCGGGGGGAAATAAGCAGTTCTTC. Translating gives CASSLSQAGGNKQFF.